This T cell receptor beta chain was sequenced in a study of cytomegalovirus exposure and HLA in healthy donors (dated by TCRdb to the late 2010s). Regarding the complete study: According to an earlier analysis of a few hundred of the donors, about 179 million T cells yielded 100 million or so unique TCR beta sequences and approximately 300 Gb of sequence data. In a later analysis, previously published TCR beta repertoires from some 640 donors were re-analyzed and high-resolution HLA genotyping was added so that TCR occurrence patterns could be studied. Several DR-DQ haplotypes were treated as single units for association and clustering because of strong linkage in the cohort. HLA typing covered class I and class II loci at four-digit resolution. Donor age, sex, ethnicity and CMV serostatus were compiled alongside the repertoire data. Along with the approximately 650-subject first cohort, a separate validation cohort of over 90 different subjects was used. Rather than using new phenotypic data, the later analysis identified candidate immune exposures from TCR beta sequences and from how often those sequences occurred across donors. The number of typed donors differed by locus: about 629-630 for A, B, C, DRB1 and DQB1; 500 to 550 for DQA1; approximately 600 for DPA1; and about 470 for DPB1. An earlier analysis of 587 of the donors applied high-throughput TCR beta sequencing to assess whether each TCR beta V gene segment acted as functional or pseudogenic. The study aimed to test whether signatures of past pathogen exposure could be identified by cataloging public T cell receptors. The study profiled the T cell repertoires of hundreds of subjects by immunosequencing and related them to cytomegalovirus serostatus. Among the roughly 370 genotyped donors, around 81% belonged to the genetic ancestry cluster associated with self-reported Caucasian donors. To predict cytomegalovirus infection status, the study combined high-throughput TCR immunosequencing, statistical association of individual TCRs with disease status, and machine learning. A later genetic analysis used genome-wide SNP genotypes for about 65% of the 666 donors, treating that subset as a discovery cohort. About 310 gigabases of sequencing data and approximately 80 million unique TCR sequences were included in an early release covering about 700 HLA-typed donors. Among roughly 370 genotyped donors of the cohort, an average of roughly 240,000 unique TCR beta nucleotide sequences were sequenced per donor, about a sixth of them non-productive. All discovery cohort repertoires had been generated using a single sequencing platform. Study-wide conclusions, independent of this receptor: Correlated functional status among segregating V segments might be attributable to linkage disequilibrium, but an unknown experimental factor could not be ruled out. The presence/absence analyses assumed that sequencing depth was roughly uniform across donors, and that assumption may not be true. Broadly in line with IMGT annotations, most TCR beta V segments showed up in productive rearrangements about 87% or about 30% of the time in an earlier analysis of a few hundred of the donors. The cohort was sequenced for TCR beta chains only, and without alpha or paired-chain data the features that could be detected were limited. While some public TCRs were present in many individuals, most TCR sequences turned up only very rarely across donors. The authors suggested that the approach could potentially be generalized to other disease states and immunological phenotypes. The classifier was reported to diagnose cytomegalovirus status with high specificity and sensitivity in both the original cohort and the validation cohort. A later analysis found that TCR association rates varied across HLA loci, with DRB1 alleles showing the most associated TCRs and HLA-C alleles the fewest. Because some donors lacked HLA typing at each locus, the association tests relied only on the typed subset. In the study, roughly 160 TCR beta chains were listed as associated with cytomegalovirus. According to a later analysis, parvovirus B19, influenza, CMV and Epstein-Barr virus appeared linked to several top co-occurrence clusters. A cluster of highly shared sequence variants was judged likely to be a technical artifact of the sequencing pipeline. CMV serostatus was the only immune exposure information available for the cohort. A later genetic analysis associated a missense DCLRE1C variant with V-gene and J-gene trimming of TCR beta chains, and an independent cohort replicated the association. Assigning TCR associations to individual alleles was difficult when HLA alleles, especially DR and DQ, strongly co-occurred. In a later analysis, HLA-associated TCR beta chains showed more clonal expansion and lower generation probabilities than non-associated chains that were equally common. The 87-base-pair reads could not distinguish some IMGT-functional V segments, including TRBV6-2 and TRBV6-3, so those segments were excluded. Three of the identified cytomegalovirus-associated TCR beta chains were confirmed in vitro to be specific for cytomegalovirus antigens. Specific HLA alleles were associated with over 15,000 TCR beta sequences at a false discovery rate of 0.05 in a later analysis. A later analysis found that most CMV-associated TCR beta chains appeared HLA-restricted, with HLA associations seemingly driven largely by CMV exposure. The earlier analysis of almost 600 of the donors excluded fewer than 20 rarely observed V segments, including chromosome 9 orphons, because counts were too low. Compared with the roughly 700-donor mean, donors in an Asian-associated ancestry cluster had fewer N-insertions in productive TCRs, according to a later genetic analysis. A further reported finding was that TCR beta sequences accurately predicted the HLA-A and HLA-B alleles for most subjects in the first cohort.

In total, more than 500 healthy bone marrow donors made up the cohort. At the time of sampling, all cohort members were nominally healthy, though unrecorded immune exposures were likely present. The donor tested CMV seronegative, placing the donor among the roughly 400 seronegative members of the cohort. Each donor provided a peripheral blood sample, and peripheral blood mononuclear cells were used for TCR beta sequencing. Genomic DNA was extracted from the blood cell samples with the Qiagen DNeasy Blood Extraction Kit. Points on this clone: Its antigen has not been determined.

Here V drops 5 bases and J drops 0 bases, and the junction holds 2 bases not matched to any gene. CDR1 and CDR2 were assigned from the germline V gene (reference sequence) as SGHNT and YYREEE. The CDR3 contains 14 residues, cysteine and phenylalanine counted. The sequence is cut down to CDR3 DNA, 42 bases in frame from base 1. The protocol used for the library was the immunoSEQ multiplex PCR assay. For the multiplex PCR, a mixture combining 60 forward primers for TCR Vbeta segments and 13 reverse primers for TCR Jbeta segments was used. The CDR3 region of rearranged TCR beta genes was amplified from genomic DNA by a multiplex PCR assay. The amplified TCR beta libraries were sequenced on the Illumina HiSeq System as 87-base-pair reads. As for the original processing: A later analysis counted approximately 84 million unique TCR beta chains across the 666 repertoires, and roughly 9.9 million of these chains were shared by at least two donors. Raw reads were error-corrected and collapsed into unique sequences with a nearest-neighbor algorithm that merged closely related sequences to remove PCR and sequencing errors. To assign V, D and J gene segments, CDR3 sequences were aligned to IMGT reference sequences. For a sequence to be retained, at least a six-nucleotide match to both a V gene segment and a J gene segment was required. A rearrangement counted as productive if the CDR3 had no stop codons and remained in frame with V and J, and every other rearrangement counted as non-productive. CDR3 was defined by IMGT convention, running from the second conserved V-encoded cysteine to the conserved J-encoded phenylalanine. Sequences without an unambiguous match to a single V gene segment were excluded from the earlier analysis of 450 to 750 of the donors. An earlier analysis of several hundred of the donors classified V segments as functional when productive rearrangements were above 56.7% and as segregating when the standard deviation between donors was above 5%. A statistical classification framework was developed to diagnose cytomegalovirus status using the catalog of TCR beta chain sequences. A later analysis assigned V and J genes by comparing TCR nucleotide sequences with IMGT/GENE-DB human TR gene sequences. A later analysis assigned CDR3 sequences and most-parsimonious VDJ recombination scenarios with the TCRdist pipeline. In a later analysis, each TCR beta chain was defined by its CDR3 amino acid sequence together with its V-gene family, and reads without a unique V-gene family were excluded. A later analysis removed 592 highly shared, low-generation-probability nucleotide sequences to deal with suspected cross-contamination and a sequencing artifact. In a later analysis, a clonal expansion index was calculated for each public chain from normalized within-repertoire ranks of inferred template counts. A later analysis computed generation probabilities with a VDJ recombination model fitted to out-of-frame rearrangements, and checked the results against IGoR. In a later analysis, hypergeometric tests were used to score TCR-TCR, TCR-HLA and TCR-CMV co-occurrence, with a repertoire-size bias correction applied to TCR pairs. False discovery rates were estimated in a later analysis by permuting HLA or CMV assignments 20 times. In a later analysis, co-occurring TCRs were grouped with DBSCAN, and TCRdist sequence similarity was added when clustering was performed within HLA-allele-positive subsets. Co-occurrence clustering excluded repertoires with fewer than 30,000 or more than 120,000 public chains, plus five with anomalous nucleotide sharing. The clones in this table, taken by TCRdb from immuneACCESS, are in-frame only. Not every clone is retained; where verified, under half of the shortfall comes from an unresolved V gene, and the cause of the rest is unknown. That table gives V, J and clone size, and the DNA gave D and trimming. This sample's table has entries for some 40,000 clones. More than 3% of the sample is held by the ten biggest clonotypes.

The sequencing sample was made of PBMCs. The sequence links TRBV5-4 to TRBJ1-3, with 7 bases in between that match TRBD1. The origin of this receptor is a male donor in good health and CMV-seronegative. The CDR3 protein sequence reads: CASSRQGSGNTIYF. The sequenced DNA: TGTGCCAGCAGTCGACAGGGCTCTGGAAACACCATATATTTT. Beyond the CDR3, the reference TRBV5-4 and TRBJ1-3 genes provide the residues; the full variable domain reads: ETGVTQSPTHLIKTRGQQVTLRCSSQSGHNTVSWYQQALGQGPQFIFQYYREEENGRGNFPPRFSGLQFPNYSSELNVNALELDDSALYLCASSRQGSGNTIYFGEGSWLTVV.